This T cell receptor (beta chain) was captured in a study of OX40 agonist ivuxolimab in advanced cancers. Study summary: Participants averaged approximately 61 years of age (range about 23 to 80) and were 75% to 90% male. Whole-study results and caveats: Among some nonresponders, normalized T-cell clonal expansion was also low. Clonal expansion from baseline to week 6 occurred in both CD4+ and CD8+ T cells.

Of note for this clone: The antigen remains unidentified.

Clones were sequenced by immunoSEQ multiplex PCR, and TCRdb holds only the in-frame ones, with some missing. The sample includes 94,000 or so clones, around 84% of them seen just once. At baseline, cycle 4 day 1, and cycle 7 day 1, blood was sampled. The CDR3 totals 14 residues. Germline assignment: CDR1 SSHAT and CDR2 FNYEAQ (reference sequence). Trimming took 5 bases from V and 8 from J; bases not matched to a gene: 4. The receptor's source is an adult with an advanced solid tumor such as melanoma, head and neck, liver or kidney cancer. V is TRBV7-7 and J is TRBJ1-4, with 11 nucleotides matching TRBD1. The sequencing used CD4+ or CD8+ T cells sorted from blood, collected in a trial of the OX40 agonist ivuxolimab. The CDR3 loop is CASSPGTGGEKLFF. CDR3 nucleotide sequence: TGTGCCAGCAGCCCCGGGACAGGGGGAGAAAAACTGTTTTTT.